This entry features one T cell receptor beta chain sequence. This entry comes from a study of monozygotic twins with inflammatory bowel disease. Each sample's cDNA came from eight separate reactions. TCRdb reworked the 5' RACE reads into one entry per CDR3 protein, no DNA. This sample lists under 350,000 distinct CDR3 sequences; its ten largest clones have approximately 5.9%. The clonotype originates from a human donor with ulcerative colitis or Crohn's disease, or a healthy co-twin of an affected twin (not recorded which). Material for sequencing was blood.

CDR3 sequence: CASSPGATYNSPLHF. The chain couples TRBV18 to TRBJ1-6; TCRdb's D call of TRBD1 is untestable without DNA. The CDR3 sequence is 15 residues long. Germline lookup yields CDR1 KGHSH and CDR2 LQKENI.